This is a list of T cell receptor beta chains from one sample in a study of cytomegalovirus exposure and HLA in healthy donors. Repertoires were generated with immunoSEQ multiplex PCR, while TCRdb's copy carries only in-frame clones and drops some. The sample holds approximately 260,000 clones, approximately 83% seen once. Input material: PBMCs. All receptors derive from a woman under 30 in good health and CMV-seronegative. The CDR3 runs from the conserved cysteine through the conserved F or W. Fields, in order: J gene, V gene, CDR3 protein.

>TRBJ2-7|TRBV18
CASSPTGQGALEQYF
>TRBJ1-1|TRBV6-5
CASSKQGADTEAFF
>TRBJ1-6|TRBV9
CASSPQGFVSYNSPLHF
>TRBJ2-4|TRBV7-8
CASSAPVGGLTKNIQYF
>TRBJ2-7|TRBV7-2
CASSLGLELYEQYF
>TRBJ1-6|TRBV10-2
CASSDQGPYNSPLHF
>TRBJ2-7|TRBV29-1
CSVDLETRSEQYF
>TRBJ2-7|TRBV27
CASRRGYEQYF
>TRBJ1-2|TRBV18
CASSPPLGGFNYGYTF
>TRBJ1-2|TRBV7-2
CASSLIVSPNYGYTF
>TRBJ1-5|TRBV27
CASSQGNWHQPQHF
>TRBJ1-2|TRBV9
CASSVFSNYGYTF
>TRBJ1-4|TRBV28
CASSLSQGREKLFF
>TRBJ1-1|TRBV29-1
CSGRSSGTEAFF
>TRBJ1-2|TRBV25-1
CASTGFNYGYTF
>TRBJ1-5|TRBV7-8
CASSPRGAEEGPQHF
>TRBJ2-7|TRBV11-3
CASSQTQYEQYF
>TRBJ1-4|TRBV30
CAWSGGELFF
>TRBJ1-5|TRBV30
CAWTAGGNQPQHF
>TRBJ2-2|TRBV30
CAWRPQGTGELFF
>TRBJ1-6|TRBV21-1
CASSKIEALNSPLHF
>TRBJ2-6|TRBV7-2
CASAETGANVLTF